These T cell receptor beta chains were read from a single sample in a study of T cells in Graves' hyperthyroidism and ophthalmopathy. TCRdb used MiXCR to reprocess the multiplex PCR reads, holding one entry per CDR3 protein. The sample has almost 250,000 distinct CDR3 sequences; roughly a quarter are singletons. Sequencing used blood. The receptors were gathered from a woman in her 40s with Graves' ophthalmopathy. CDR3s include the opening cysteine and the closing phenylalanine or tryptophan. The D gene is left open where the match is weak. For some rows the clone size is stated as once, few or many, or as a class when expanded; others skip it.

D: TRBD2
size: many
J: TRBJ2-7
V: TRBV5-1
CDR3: CASSLGASGPSYEQYF
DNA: TGCGCCAGCAGCTTGGGTGCTAGCGGACCGTCCTACGAGCAGTACTTC

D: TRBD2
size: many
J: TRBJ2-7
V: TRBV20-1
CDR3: CSASYRAGGLYEQYF
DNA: TGCAGTGCTAGCTATAGAGCGGGAGGACTCTACGAGCAGTACTTC

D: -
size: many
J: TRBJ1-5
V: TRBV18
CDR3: CASSLVQGDNQPQHF
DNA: TGTGCCAGCTCACTTGTACAGGGAGACAATCAGCCCCAGCATTTT

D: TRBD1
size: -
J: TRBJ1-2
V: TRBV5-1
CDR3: CASRQTGTGGDTF
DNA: TGCGCCAGCAGACAAACCGGAACAGGGGGCGACACCTTC

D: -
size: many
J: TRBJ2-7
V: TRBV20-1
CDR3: CSARGGGREQYF
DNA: TGCAGTGCTAGAGGGGGGGGGCGCGAGCAGTACTTC

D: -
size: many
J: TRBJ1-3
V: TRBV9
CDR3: CASSVGQSGNTIYF
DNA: TGTGCCAGCAGCGTAGGACAGTCTGGAAACACCATATATTTT

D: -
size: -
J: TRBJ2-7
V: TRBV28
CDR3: CASSTRQNPYEQYF
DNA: TGTGCCAGCAGCACAAGACAGAACCCCTACGAGCAGTACTTC

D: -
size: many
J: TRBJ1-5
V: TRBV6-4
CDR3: CASTADRYSNQPQHF
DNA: TGTGCCAGCACCGCGGACAGATATAGCAATCAGCCCCAGCATTTT

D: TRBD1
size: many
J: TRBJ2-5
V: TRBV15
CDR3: CATSRRQGAGETQYF
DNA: TGTGCCACCAGCAGACGACAGGGGGCTGGGGAGACCCAGTACTTC

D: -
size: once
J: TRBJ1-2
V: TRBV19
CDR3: CASSGRRGGYTF
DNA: TGTGCCAGTAGTGGCAGGCGAGGAGGCTACACCTTC

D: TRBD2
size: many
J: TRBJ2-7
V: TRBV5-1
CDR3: CASRIAGSYEQYF
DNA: TGCGCCAGCAGAATAGCGGGTTCCTACGAGCAGTACTTC

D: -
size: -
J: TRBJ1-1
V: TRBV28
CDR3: CASRERGTEAFF
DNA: TGTGCCAGCAGAGAGAGGGGCACTGAAGCTTTCTTT

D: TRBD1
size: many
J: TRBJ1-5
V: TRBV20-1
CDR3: CSARSRGTSNQPQHF
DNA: TGCAGTGCTAGATCCAGGGGGACCAGCAATCAGCCCCAGCATTTT

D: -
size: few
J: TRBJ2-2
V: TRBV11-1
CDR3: CASSFEWGRTGELFF
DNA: TGTGCCAGCAGCTTCGAGTGGGGACGCACCGGGGAGCTGTTTTTT

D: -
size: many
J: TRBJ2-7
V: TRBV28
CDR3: CASTPGGVAAYEQYF
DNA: TGTGCCAGCACCCCCGGCGGAGTCGCCGCCTACGAGCAGTACTTC

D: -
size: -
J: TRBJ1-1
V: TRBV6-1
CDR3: CASSEEAFF
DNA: TGTGCCAGCAGTGAAGAAGCTTTCTTT

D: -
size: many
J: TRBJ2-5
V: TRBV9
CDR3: CASSEGPRPAEGQETQYF
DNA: TGTGCCAGCAGCGAGGGCCCCCGGCCAGCGGAGGGACAAGAGACCCAGTACTTC

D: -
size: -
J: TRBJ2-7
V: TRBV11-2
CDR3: CASSLEHISYEQYF
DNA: TGTGCCAGCAGCTTAGAGCACATCTCCTACGAGCAGTACTTC

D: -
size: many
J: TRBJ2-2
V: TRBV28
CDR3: CASSHLTTGELFF
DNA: TGTGCCAGCAGTCACCTCACCACCGGGGAGCTGTTTTTT

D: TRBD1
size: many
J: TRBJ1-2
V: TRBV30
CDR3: CAWKGQGIINYGYTF
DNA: TGTGCCTGGAAGGGACAGGGCATCATTAACTATGGCTACACCTTC

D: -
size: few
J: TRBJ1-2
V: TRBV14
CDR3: CASSLMGSNYGYTF
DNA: TGTGCCAGCAGCCTTATGGGTTCTAACTATGGCTACACCTTC

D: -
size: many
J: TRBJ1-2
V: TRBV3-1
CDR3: CASSRVNDGYTF
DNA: TGTGCCAGCTCCAGGGTTAACGATGGCTACACCTTC

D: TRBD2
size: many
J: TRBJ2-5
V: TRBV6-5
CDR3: CASSYVPGGHETQYF
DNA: TGTGCCAGCAGTTACGTCCCGGGAGGGCACGAGACCCAGTACTTC

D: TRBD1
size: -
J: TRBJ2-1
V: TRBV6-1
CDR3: CASSASETGGNEQFF
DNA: TGTGCCAGCAGTGCCAGTGAGACAGGGGGCAATGAGCAGTTCTTC

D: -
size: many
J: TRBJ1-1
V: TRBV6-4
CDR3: CASSDTDRNTEAFF
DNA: TGTGCCAGCAGTGACACGGACAGGAACACTGAAGCTTTCTTT

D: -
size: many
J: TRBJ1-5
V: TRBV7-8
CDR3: CASSKDSRGNNQPQHF
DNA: TGTGCCAGCAGCAAGGACAGTCGAGGAAACAATCAGCCCCAGCATTTT

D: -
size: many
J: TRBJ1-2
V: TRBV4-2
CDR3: CASSQARAAANYGYTF
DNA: TGTGCCAGCAGCCAAGCCAGGGCAGCCGCTAACTATGGCTACACCTTC

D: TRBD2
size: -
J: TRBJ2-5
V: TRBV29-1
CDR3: CSVGGLAGSGQETQYF
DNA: TGCAGCGTTGGAGGCCTAGCGGGGAGCGGGCAAGAGACCCAGTACTTC

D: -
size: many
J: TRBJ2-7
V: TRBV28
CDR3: CASSRLHGEQYF
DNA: TGTGCCAGCAGCCGACTACATGGCGAGCAGTACTTC

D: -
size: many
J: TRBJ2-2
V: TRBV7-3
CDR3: CASTRTANTGELFF
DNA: TGTGCCAGCACTAGGACGGCGAACACCGGGGAGCTGTTTTTT

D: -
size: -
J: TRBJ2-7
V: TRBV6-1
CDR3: CASSLSTVNYEQYF
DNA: TGTGCCAGCAGCCTATCGACAGTTAACTACGAGCAGTACTTC

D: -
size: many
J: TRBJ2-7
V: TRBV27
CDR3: CASSVGLSYEQYF
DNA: TGTGCCAGCAGCGTAGGCCTCTCCTACGAGCAGTACTTC

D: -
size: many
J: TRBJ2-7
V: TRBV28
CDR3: CASNSLGREEQYF
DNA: TGTGCCAGCAATAGTTTGGGACGGGAGGAGCAGTACTTC

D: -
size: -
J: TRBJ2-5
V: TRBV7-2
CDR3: CASSRFKETQYF
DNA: TGTGCCAGCAGCCGATTCAAGGAGACCCAGTACTTC

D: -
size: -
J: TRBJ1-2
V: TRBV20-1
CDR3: CSARVTGTRIYGYTF
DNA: TGCAGTGCTAGAGTAACCGGGACAAGGATCTATGGCTACACCTTC

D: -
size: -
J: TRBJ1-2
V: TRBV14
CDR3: CASSQVPGSLYGYTF
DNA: TGTGCCAGCAGCCAGGTTCCCGGCAGCCTCTATGGCTACACCTTC

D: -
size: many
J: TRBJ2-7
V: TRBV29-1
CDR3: CSVPAFGEQYF
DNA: TGCAGCGTTCCCGCCTTTGGTGAGCAGTACTTC

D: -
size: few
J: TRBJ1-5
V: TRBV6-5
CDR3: CASSYSRGSNQPQHF
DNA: TGTGCCAGCAGTTACTCAAGGGGGTCCAATCAGCCCCAGCATTTT

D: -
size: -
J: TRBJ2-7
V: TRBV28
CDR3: CASKDTYYEQYF
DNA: TGTGCCAGCAAAGACACCTACTACGAGCAGTACTTC

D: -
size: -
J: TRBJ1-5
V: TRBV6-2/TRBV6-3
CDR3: CASRQTQAQPQHF
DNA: TGTGCCAGCAGGCAAACACAGGCACAGCCCCAGCATTTT

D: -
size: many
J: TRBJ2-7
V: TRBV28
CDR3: CASSTPTGFTYEQYF
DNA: TGTGCCAGCAGTACCCCGACAGGATTCACCTACGAGCAGTACTTC

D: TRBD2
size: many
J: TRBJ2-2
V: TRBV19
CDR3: CASSILAGSNTGELFF
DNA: TGTGCCAGTAGTATTCTAGCGGGCTCGAACACCGGGGAGCTGTTTTTT